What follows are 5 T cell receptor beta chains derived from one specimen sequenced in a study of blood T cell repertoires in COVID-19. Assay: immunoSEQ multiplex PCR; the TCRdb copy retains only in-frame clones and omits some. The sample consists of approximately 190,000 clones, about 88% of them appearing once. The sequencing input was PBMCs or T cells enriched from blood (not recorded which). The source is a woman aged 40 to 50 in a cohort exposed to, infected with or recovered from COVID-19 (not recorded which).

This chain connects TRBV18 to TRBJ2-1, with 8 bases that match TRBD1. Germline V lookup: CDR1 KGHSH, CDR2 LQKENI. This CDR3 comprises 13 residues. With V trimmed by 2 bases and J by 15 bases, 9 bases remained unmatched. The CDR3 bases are TGTGCCAGCTCACCAGGTTCCGGGACAGGAGGGTTCTTC. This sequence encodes CASSPGSGTGGFF.

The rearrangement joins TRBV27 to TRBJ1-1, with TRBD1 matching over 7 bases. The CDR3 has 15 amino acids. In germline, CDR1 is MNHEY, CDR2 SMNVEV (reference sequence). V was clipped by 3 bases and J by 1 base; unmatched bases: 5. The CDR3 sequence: CASSLTGWGNTEAFF. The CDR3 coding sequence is TGTGCCAGCAGTTTGACAGGGTGGGGGAACACTGAAGCTTTCTTT.

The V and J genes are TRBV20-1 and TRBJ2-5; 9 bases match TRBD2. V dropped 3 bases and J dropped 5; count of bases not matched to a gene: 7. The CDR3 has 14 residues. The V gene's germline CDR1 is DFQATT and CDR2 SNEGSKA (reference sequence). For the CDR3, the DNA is TGCAGTGCTAGTCATAGCGGGAGACGGGAGACCCAGTACTTC. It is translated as CSASHSGRRETQYF.

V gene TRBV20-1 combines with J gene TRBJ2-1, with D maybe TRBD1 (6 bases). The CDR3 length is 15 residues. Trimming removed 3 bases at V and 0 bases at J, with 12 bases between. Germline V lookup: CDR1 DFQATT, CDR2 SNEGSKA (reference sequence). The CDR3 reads CSASVGASSYNEQFF. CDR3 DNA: TGCAGTGCTAGTGTGGGGGCGAGCTCCTACAATGAGCAGTTCTTC.

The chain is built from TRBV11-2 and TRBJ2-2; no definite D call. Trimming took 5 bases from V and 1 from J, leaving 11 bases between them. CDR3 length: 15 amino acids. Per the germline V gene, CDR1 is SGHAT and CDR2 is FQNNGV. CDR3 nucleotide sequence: TGTGCCAGCAGCCTAAGAATGTGGAACACCGGGGAGCTGTTTTTT. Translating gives CASSLRMWNTGELFF.